This T cell receptor (beta chain) appears in the sequencing data of a study of T-cell memory formation after mild COVID-19 (dated by TCRdb to the early 2020s). About the full investigation: Most TCR sequence clusters were specific to one of the two donors. Longitudinal TCRalpha and TCRbeta repertoire sequencing tracked T-cell clones expanding and contracting after mild COVID-19 in two donors. The cohort comprised two young, previously healthy adult volunteers, one female and one male. The paper's findings and limits, for the study overall: The study included only a couple of mild cases, and larger cohorts that include severe cases with pre-infection samples were judged to be necessary. From day 15 to 85, contracting clones showed balanced CD4/CD8 phenotypes, whereas a second wave of clones that expanded from day 15 to 37 leaned towards CD4+. Contracting CD4+ clones were located mainly in the CM and EM memory subsets, whereas CD8+ clones were found to be enriched in EMRA. SARS-CoV-2 specificity was not confirmed for the second-wave clones peaking on day 37. Some responding clones were detected in pre-infection memory, which suggested that pre-existing cross-reactive memory T cells had joined the SARS-CoV-2 response.

Ficoll-Paque density gradient centrifugation was the method used to isolate PBMCs. This clonotype appeared a few times. No antigen is known for it. There are no base qualities to consult, and no much larger clone falls within one base. A distance of 16 bases separates the germline ends of V and J, which lose 6 bases and 8 bases respectively. Including cysteine and phenylalanine, the CDR3 has 13 amino acids. Of all the DNA, just the CDR3 is kept, 39 bases in frame from base 1. The listed sequencing device is Illumina NovaSeq 6000. TCRalpha and TCRbeta cDNA libraries were built by 5'RACE with constant-segment primers, adding sample barcodes and unique molecular identifiers. RNA was extracted from every sample with Trizol reagent. Libraries were amplified in two PCR steps, with a second sample barcode and Illumina TruSeq adapters added in the second step. Sequencing of the libraries was done on an Illumina NovaSeq, producing 2 x 150 bp paired-end reads. The authors processed their data as follows. Demultiplexing of reads and collapsing into UMI-guided consensus sequences were performed with migec v1.2.7. Using mixcr v2.1.11, the UMI consensuses were aligned to TRA and TRB V and J templates and assembled into clonotypes. Expanded or contracted clonotypes were those called significant by both edgeR and NoisET, with noise models trained on biological replicates. For edgeR calls, a false discovery rate-adjusted p below 0.01 and a log2 fold-change threshold of 1 were applied. As an exploratory analysis of dynamics, max-normalized trajectories of the 1000 most abundant clonotypes were examined by PCA with hierarchical clustering. Each responding clone was given a CD4 or CD8 phenotype based on the CD4+ and CD8+ repertoires, which had been sequenced separately. TCRdb trimmed the raw reads at Q25, called clones with MiXCR and kept productive beta chains. Entries are consolidated by CDR3 protein sequence, retaining the most common genes and DNA. The V and J calls and clone size are TCRdb's, not the authors'. Here the sample has fewer than 600,000 distinct CDR3 sequences; less than 25% occur a single time. Approximately 8.4% of the sample goes to the ten largest clones.

The sequence was obtained from an adult woman who had mild COVID-19 (a few samples of this study predate the infection). The sample titles of this study are shuffled in the database, so cell type and time point are left out; the donor was told from shared clones. The source material was PBMCs or a T cell subset sorted from them (not recorded which). The rearranged segments are TRBV12-3 or TRBV12-4 and TRBJ1-2, with TRBD1 as a weak D call on 6 bases. The CDR3 reads CASSLRQAHGYTF. The bases read TGTGCCAGCAGCCTTAGACAGGCTCACGGCTACACCTTC.